This T cell receptor (beta chain) was sequenced in a study of T cell responses to AZD1222 COVID-19 vaccine. Study results and limitations: Possibly, clonal diversity was underestimated; donors were largely white British and included more females. Nearly half of unique spike-specific TCRs reportedly avoided B.1.351 and B.1.1.7 mutated regions.

A word on this clone: Antigen: not known.

V lost 9 bases, J lost 3 bases, and 15 bases lay in between. The CDR3 has 13 residues. From germline, CDR1 is LGHNT and CDR2 FRNRAP. Repertoires were generated with immunoSEQ multiplex PCR, while TCRdb's copy carries only in-frame clones and drops some. Of 100,000 to 130,000 clones in the sample, roughly 87% are singletons; the top ten hold 4.8%. Sequenced material: peripheral blood, taken 28 days after the second AZD1222 dose. The receptor comes from an adult who received the AZD1222 COVID-19 vaccine. This chain uses TRBV12-5 with TRBJ2-7; D possibly corresponds to TRBD1 (6 bases). CDR3 region: CASGQGLDYEQYF. The DNA for the CDR3 is TGTGCTAGCGGTCAGGGGCTAGACTACGAGCAGTACTTC.